This record covers a single TCR beta chain. Its antigen remains unidentified. This CDR3 comprises 16 residues. V lost 6 bases and J lost 3; bases outside the gene matches: 10. Germline V CDR1 and CDR2: SGDLS, YYNGEE. This entry is derived from a study of T cell responses to AZD1222 COVID-19 vaccine. Study-level results: Seropositivity was recorded at baseline in only 6 or 7 AZD1222 recipients. Reportedly, nearly half of unique spike TCRs recognized epitopes outside B.1.351/B.1.1.7 mutations. In all cases, repertoires were sampled only after the peak T cell response. Dominant CD4 TCR responses targeted spike regions 160-218 and 743-854.

Sequencing used immunoSEQ multiplex PCR; TCRdb keeps in-frame clones, though not all of them. The table includes about 83,000 clones, approximately 92% detected once. V usage is TRBV9 and J usage is TRBJ2-2; 8 positions match TRBD1. Sequences were derived from peripheral blood, sampled on day 0 of AZD1222 vaccination. The TCR was taken from an adult in good health. CDR3 region: CASTGRQGADTGELFF. CDR3 DNA sequence: TGTGCCAGCACCGGCCGGCAGGGGGCTGACACCGGGGAGCTGTTTTTT. Filled out from reference TRBV9 and TRBJ2-2, the complete variable domain reads DSGVTQTPKHLITATGQRVTLRCSPRSGDLSVYWYQQSLDQGLQFLIQYYNGEERAKGNILERFSAQQFPDLHSELNLSSLELGDSALYFCASTGRQGADTGELFFGEGSRLTVL.